The rows below give T cell receptor beta chains drawn from one sample of a study of beta chain features in type 1 diabetes. Measured with immunoSEQ multiplex PCR; TCRdb has only the in-frame clones, and not every one. The table has 600,000 to 700,000 clones, around 11% seen once. The sequenced sample consisted of naive CD4+ T cells from blood. All receptors come from a man younger than 45 with type 1 diabetes. The CDR3 runs from the conserved cysteine through the conserved F or W. A D gene is named only where the DNA matches it firmly. Not every row has a clone size; where given, it reads once, few, many or a size class.

j_call: TRBJ1-2
cdr3_length: 14
d_call: -
v_call: TRBV14
clone_size: -
cdr3_aa: CASSQDSTNYGYTF
cdr3_nt: TGTGCCAGCAGCCAAGACAGTACTAACTATGGCTACACCTTC

j_call: TRBJ1-4
cdr3_length: 14
d_call: -
v_call: TRBV10-2
clone_size: few
cdr3_aa: CASKEAATNEKLFF
cdr3_nt: TGCGCCAGCAAGGAGGCAGCAACTAATGAAAAACTGTTTTTT

j_call: TRBJ1-2
cdr3_length: 13
d_call: -
v_call: TRBV6-5
clone_size: few
cdr3_aa: CASSKQGYHGYTF
cdr3_nt: TGTGCCAGCAGTAAACAGGGATATCATGGCTACACCTTC

j_call: TRBJ2-5
cdr3_length: 15
d_call: TRBD1
v_call: TRBV4-2
clone_size: few
cdr3_aa: CASSQPDRAQETQYF
cdr3_nt: TGTGCCAGCAGCCAACCCGACAGGGCCCAAGAGACCCAGTACTTC

j_call: TRBJ2-1
cdr3_length: 14
d_call: -
v_call: TRBV9
clone_size: -
cdr3_aa: CASSVRLQTAEQFF
cdr3_nt: TGTGCCAGCAGCGTAAGACTGCAAACGGCTGAGCAGTTCTTC

j_call: TRBJ2-5
cdr3_length: 14
d_call: -
v_call: TRBV29-1
clone_size: -
cdr3_aa: CSVHSRTVGETQYF
cdr3_nt: TGCAGCGTCCACAGTAGGACAGTGGGAGAGACCCAGTACTTC

j_call: TRBJ1-4
cdr3_length: 14
d_call: -
v_call: TRBV7-2
clone_size: few
cdr3_aa: CASSPKLTNEKLFF
cdr3_nt: TGTGCCAGCAGTCCCAAGCTAACTAATGAAAAACTGTTTTTT

j_call: TRBJ1-5
cdr3_length: 13
d_call: -
v_call: TRBV6-1
clone_size: few
cdr3_aa: CASSEVGNQPQHF
cdr3_nt: TGTGCCAGCAGTGAAGTCGGAAATCAGCCCCAGCATTTT

j_call: TRBJ1-2
cdr3_length: 14
d_call: TRBD1
v_call: TRBV5-1
clone_size: -
cdr3_aa: CASSPGTGLYGYTF
cdr3_nt: TGCGCCAGCAGCCCTGGGACAGGGCTGTATGGCTACACCTTC

j_call: TRBJ2-5
cdr3_length: 12
d_call: -
v_call: TRBV28
clone_size: few
cdr3_aa: CASSRTPVSGNF
cdr3_nt: TGTGCCAGCAGTCGAACCCCGGTCTCTGGTAACTTC

j_call: TRBJ2-2
cdr3_length: 14
d_call: -
v_call: TRBV7-9
clone_size: -
cdr3_aa: CASSSNSNTGELFF
cdr3_nt: TGTGCCAGCAGCTCAAACAGCAACACCGGGGAGCTGTTTTTT

j_call: TRBJ2-1
cdr3_length: 15
d_call: TRBD2
v_call: TRBV5-1
clone_size: -
cdr3_aa: CASSLVLAGENEQFF
cdr3_nt: TGCGCCAGCAGCTTGGTACTAGCGGGGGAGAATGAGCAGTTCTTC

j_call: TRBJ2-5
cdr3_length: 17
d_call: TRBD2
v_call: TRBV9
clone_size: -
cdr3_aa: CASSPRGSGGAKETQYF
cdr3_nt: TGTGCCAGCAGCCCCCGGGGTAGCGGGGGGGCAAAAGAGACCCAGTACTTC

j_call: TRBJ1-5
cdr3_length: 15
d_call: -
v_call: TRBV19
clone_size: few
cdr3_aa: CASSIQIGGPGPQHF
cdr3_nt: TGTGCCAGTAGCATACAAATCGGAGGGCCGGGGCCCCAGCATTTT

j_call: TRBJ1-1
cdr3_length: 13
d_call: -
v_call: TRBV4-3
clone_size: few
cdr3_aa: CASSQGTPGEAFF
cdr3_nt: TGCGCCAGCAGCCAAGGGACCCCAGGGGAAGCTTTCTTT

j_call: TRBJ1-3
cdr3_length: 14
d_call: -
v_call: TRBV29-1
clone_size: -
cdr3_aa: CSVDEVGSGNTIYF
cdr3_nt: TGCAGCGTTGATGAGGTGGGATCTGGAAACACCATATATTTT

j_call: TRBJ2-2
cdr3_length: 17
d_call: -
v_call: TRBV11-2
clone_size: -
cdr3_aa: CASSLLNLGPSPGELFF
cdr3_nt: TGTGCCAGCAGCTTATTGAACCTCGGGCCATCTCCCGGGGAGCTGTTTTTT

j_call: TRBJ2-7
cdr3_length: 16
d_call: TRBD1
v_call: TRBV7-9
clone_size: -
cdr3_aa: CASSLARDRGAYEQYF
cdr3_nt: TGTGCCAGCAGCTTAGCCCGTGACAGGGGGGCCTACGAGCAGTACTTC

j_call: TRBJ2-5
cdr3_length: 15
d_call: -
v_call: TRBV6-5
clone_size: -
cdr3_aa: CASSYEGILVGTQYF
cdr3_nt: TGTGCCAGCAGTTACGAGGGGATCCTAGTGGGGACCCAGTACTTC

j_call: TRBJ1-5
cdr3_length: 15
d_call: -
v_call: TRBV29-1
clone_size: few
cdr3_aa: CSVVETDSTNQPQHF
cdr3_nt: TGCAGCGTTGTAGAGACGGACAGCACCAATCAGCCCCAGCATTTT

j_call: TRBJ1-2
cdr3_length: 13
d_call: -
v_call: TRBV5-4
clone_size: -
cdr3_aa: CASSSQGGYGYTF
cdr3_nt: TGTGCCAGCAGCTCACAGGGTGGCTATGGCTACACCTTC

j_call: TRBJ2-3
cdr3_length: 15
d_call: -
v_call: TRBV7-2
clone_size: few
cdr3_aa: CASSFQSGSTDTQYF
cdr3_nt: TGTGCCAGCAGCTTCCAAAGCGGTAGCACAGATACGCAGTATTTT

j_call: TRBJ2-5
cdr3_length: 17
d_call: TRBD2
v_call: TRBV14
clone_size: -
cdr3_aa: CASSPLSASGDGETQYF
cdr3_nt: TGTGCCAGCAGCCCCCTGTCGGCTAGCGGGGACGGGGAGACCCAGTACTTC

j_call: TRBJ1-2
cdr3_length: 12
d_call: -
v_call: TRBV5-6
clone_size: few
cdr3_aa: CASSLEEGDYTF
cdr3_nt: TGTGCCAGCAGCTTGGAGGAGGGAGACTACACCTTC

j_call: TRBJ2-7
cdr3_length: 11
d_call: TRBD2
v_call: TRBV25-1
clone_size: -
cdr3_aa: CASSALAGQYF
cdr3_nt: TGTGCCAGCAGTGCACTAGCGGGGCAGTACTTC

j_call: TRBJ2-7
cdr3_length: 13
d_call: -
v_call: TRBV27
clone_size: few
cdr3_aa: CASSARANYEQYF
cdr3_nt: TGTGCCAGCAGTGCCCGGGCCAATTACGAGCAGTACTTC

j_call: TRBJ2-3
cdr3_length: 11
d_call: -
v_call: TRBV30
clone_size: few
cdr3_aa: CAWMGTDTQYF
cdr3_nt: TGTGCCTGGATGGGGACAGATACGCAGTATTTT

j_call: TRBJ2-5
cdr3_length: 15
d_call: -
v_call: TRBV5-4
clone_size: -
cdr3_aa: CASSGWTVLQETQYF
cdr3_nt: TGTGCCAGCAGCGGTTGGACAGTCTTACAAGAGACCCAGTACTTC